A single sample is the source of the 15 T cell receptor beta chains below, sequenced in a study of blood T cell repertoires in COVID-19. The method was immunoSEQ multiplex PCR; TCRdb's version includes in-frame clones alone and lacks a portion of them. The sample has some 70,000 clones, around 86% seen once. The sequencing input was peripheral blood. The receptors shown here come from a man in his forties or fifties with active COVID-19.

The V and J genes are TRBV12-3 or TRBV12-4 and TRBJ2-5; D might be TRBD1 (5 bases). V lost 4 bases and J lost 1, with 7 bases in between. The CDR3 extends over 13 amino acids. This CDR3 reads CASSSDSQETQYF. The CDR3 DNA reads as TGTGCCAGCAGTTCCGACAGCCAAGAGACCCAGTACTTC.

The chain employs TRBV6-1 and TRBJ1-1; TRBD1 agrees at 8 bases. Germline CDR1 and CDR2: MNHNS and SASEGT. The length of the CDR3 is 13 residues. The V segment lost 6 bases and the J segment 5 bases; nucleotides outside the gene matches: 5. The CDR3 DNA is TGTGCCAGCAGCGACAGGGGCCGGACTGAAGCTTTCTTT. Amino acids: CASSDRGRTEAFF.

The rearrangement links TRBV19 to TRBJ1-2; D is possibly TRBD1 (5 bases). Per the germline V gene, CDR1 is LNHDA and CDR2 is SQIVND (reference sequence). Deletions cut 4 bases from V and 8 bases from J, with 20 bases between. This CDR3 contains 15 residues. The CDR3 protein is CASSKQQGGGWGYTF. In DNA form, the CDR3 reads TGTGCCAGTAGTAAGCAGCAGGGAGGAGGATGGGGCTACACCTTC. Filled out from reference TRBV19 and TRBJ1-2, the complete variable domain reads DGGITQSPKYLFRKEGQNVTLSCEQNLNHDAMYWYRQDPGQGLRLIYYSQIVNDFQKGDIAEGYSVSREKKESFPLTVTSAQKNPTAFYLCASSKQQGGGWGYTFGSGTRLTVV.

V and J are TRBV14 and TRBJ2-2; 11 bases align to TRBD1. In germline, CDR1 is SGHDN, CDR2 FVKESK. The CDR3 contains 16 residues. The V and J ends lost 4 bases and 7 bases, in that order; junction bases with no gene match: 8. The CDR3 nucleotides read TGTGCCAGCAGCCTCGGACAGGGGGCTTTCTTCGGGGAGCTGTTTTTT. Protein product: CASSLGQGAFFGELFF.

The DNA for the CDR3 is TGTGCCAGCAGCCCCCTTGCCGGGGGGGGGAATGAGCAGTTCTTC. This gives the protein CASSPLAGGGNEQFF. The chain has TRBV7-9 and TRBJ2-1, with 8 bases matching TRBD2. Germline-derived CDR1 and CDR2 are SEHNR and FQNEAQ (reference sequence). This CDR3 comprises 15 residues. With V trimmed by 5 bases and J by 7 bases, 10 bases remained unmatched. Full variable domain (rest looked up from reference TRBV7-9 and TRBJ2-1): DTGVSQNPRHKITKRGQNVTFRCDPISEHNRLYWYRQTLGQGPEFLTYFQNEAQLEKSRLLSDRFSAERPKGSFSTLEIQRTEQGDSAMYLCASSPLAGGGNEQFFGPGTRLTVL.

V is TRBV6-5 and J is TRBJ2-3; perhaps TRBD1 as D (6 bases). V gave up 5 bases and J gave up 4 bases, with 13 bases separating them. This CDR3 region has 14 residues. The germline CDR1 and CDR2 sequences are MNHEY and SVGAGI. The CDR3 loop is CASSPIQGADTQYF. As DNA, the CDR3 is TGTGCCAGCAGTCCGATACAGGGAGCAGATACGCAGTATTTT.

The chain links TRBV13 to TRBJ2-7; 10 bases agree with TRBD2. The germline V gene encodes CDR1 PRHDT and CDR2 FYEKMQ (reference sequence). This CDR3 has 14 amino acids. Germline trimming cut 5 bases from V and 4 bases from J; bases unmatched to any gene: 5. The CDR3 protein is CASSPAGGEYEQYF. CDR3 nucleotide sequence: TGTGCCAGCAGCCCAGCGGGGGGGGAATACGAGCAGTACTTC.

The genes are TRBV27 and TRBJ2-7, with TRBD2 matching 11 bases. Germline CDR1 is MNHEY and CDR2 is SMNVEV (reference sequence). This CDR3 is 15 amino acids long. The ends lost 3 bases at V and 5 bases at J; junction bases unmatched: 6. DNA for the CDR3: TGTGCCAGCAGTTTCCCTAGCGGGAGGTGGCACGAGCAGTACTTC. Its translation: CASSFPSGRWHEQYF.

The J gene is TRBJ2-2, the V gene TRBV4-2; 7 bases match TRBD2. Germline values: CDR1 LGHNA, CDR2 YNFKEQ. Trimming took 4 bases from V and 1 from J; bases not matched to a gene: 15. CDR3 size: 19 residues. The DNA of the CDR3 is TGTGCCAGCAGCCCCACAACGGAGAAGCGGGGCTTGAACACCGGGGAGCTGTTTTTT. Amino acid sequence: CASSPTTEKRGLNTGELFF.

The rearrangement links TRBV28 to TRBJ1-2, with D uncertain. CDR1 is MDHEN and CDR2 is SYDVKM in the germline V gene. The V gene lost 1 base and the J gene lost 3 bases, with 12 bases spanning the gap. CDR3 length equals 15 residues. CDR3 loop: CASSLLRAAHYGYTF. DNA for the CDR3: TGTGCCAGCAGTTTATTGCGGGCAGCCCACTATGGCTACACCTTC.

In DNA form, the CDR3 reads TGCGCCAGCAGCCAAGTTCGCCTAAACACCGGGGAGCTGTTTTTT. It codes for CASSQVRLNTGELFF. This chain uses TRBV4-3 with TRBJ2-2; D gene unclear. CDR3 length equals 15 residues. The V gene lost 1 base and the J gene lost 2 bases, with 8 bases spanning the gap. CDR1 LGHNA and CDR2 YSLEER come from the germline V gene.

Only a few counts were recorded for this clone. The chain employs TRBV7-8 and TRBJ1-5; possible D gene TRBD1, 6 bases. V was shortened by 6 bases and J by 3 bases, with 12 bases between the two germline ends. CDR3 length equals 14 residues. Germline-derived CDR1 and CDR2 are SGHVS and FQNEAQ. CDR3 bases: TGTGCCAGCAGTTCGACAGGAATCAATCAGCCCCAGCATTTT. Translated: CASSSTGINQPQHF.

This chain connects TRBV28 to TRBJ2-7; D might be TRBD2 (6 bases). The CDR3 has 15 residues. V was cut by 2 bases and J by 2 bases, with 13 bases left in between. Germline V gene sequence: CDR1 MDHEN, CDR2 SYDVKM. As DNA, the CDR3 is TGTGCCAGCAGTTTAGGTGGGGAGGCCGCCTACGAGCAGTACTTC. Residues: CASSLGGEAAYEQYF. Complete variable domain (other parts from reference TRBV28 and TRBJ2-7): DVKVTQSSRYLVKRTGEKVFLECVQDMDHENMFWYRQDPGLGLRLIYFSYDVKMKEKGDIPEGYSVSREKKERFSLILESASTNQTSMYLCASSLGGEAAYEQYFGPGTRLTVT.

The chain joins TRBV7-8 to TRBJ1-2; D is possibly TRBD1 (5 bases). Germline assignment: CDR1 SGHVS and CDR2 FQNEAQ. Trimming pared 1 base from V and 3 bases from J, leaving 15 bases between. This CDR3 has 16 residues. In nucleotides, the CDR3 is TGTGCCAGCAGCTTAGGGCGGGGGGGATTGGACTATGGCTACACCTTC. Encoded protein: CASSLGRGGLDYGYTF. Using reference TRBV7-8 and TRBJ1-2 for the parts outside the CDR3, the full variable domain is GAGVSQSPRYKVAKRGQDVALRCDPISGHVSLFWYQQALGQGPEFLTYFQNEAQLDKSGLPSDRFFAERPEGSVSTLKIQRTQQEDSAVYLCASSLGRGGLDYGYTFGSGTRLTVV.

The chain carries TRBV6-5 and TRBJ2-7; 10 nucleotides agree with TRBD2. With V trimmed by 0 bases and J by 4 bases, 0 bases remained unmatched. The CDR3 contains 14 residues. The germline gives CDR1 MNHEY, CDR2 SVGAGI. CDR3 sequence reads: CASSYSTSGYEQYF. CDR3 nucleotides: TGTGCCAGCAGTTACTCGACTAGCGGGTACGAGCAGTACTTC.